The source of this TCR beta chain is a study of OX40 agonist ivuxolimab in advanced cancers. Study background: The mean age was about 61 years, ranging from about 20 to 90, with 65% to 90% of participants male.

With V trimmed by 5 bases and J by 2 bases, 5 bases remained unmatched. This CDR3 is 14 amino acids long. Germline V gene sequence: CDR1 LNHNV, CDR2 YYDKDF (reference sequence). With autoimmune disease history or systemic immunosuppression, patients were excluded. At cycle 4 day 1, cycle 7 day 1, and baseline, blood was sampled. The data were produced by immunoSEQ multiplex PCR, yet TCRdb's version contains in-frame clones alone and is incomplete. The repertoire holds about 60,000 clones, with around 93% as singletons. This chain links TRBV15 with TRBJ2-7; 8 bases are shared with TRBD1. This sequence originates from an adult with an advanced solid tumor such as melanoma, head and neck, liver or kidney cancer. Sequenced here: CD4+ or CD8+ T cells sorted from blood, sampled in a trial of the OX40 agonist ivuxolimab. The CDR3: CATSFGTGAYEQYF. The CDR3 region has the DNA TGTGCCACCAGCTTCGGGACAGGAGCCTACGAGCAGTACTTC.